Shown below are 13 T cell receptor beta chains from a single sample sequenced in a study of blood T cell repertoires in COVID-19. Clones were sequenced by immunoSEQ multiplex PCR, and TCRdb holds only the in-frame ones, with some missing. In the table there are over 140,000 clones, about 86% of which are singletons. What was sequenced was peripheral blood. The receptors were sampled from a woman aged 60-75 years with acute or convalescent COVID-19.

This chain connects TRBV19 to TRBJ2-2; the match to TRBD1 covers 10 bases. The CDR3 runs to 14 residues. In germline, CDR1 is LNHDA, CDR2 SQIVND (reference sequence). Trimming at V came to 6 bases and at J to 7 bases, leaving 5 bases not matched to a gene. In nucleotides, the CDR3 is TGTGCCAGTAGAAAGGGACAGGGGAACGGGGAGCTGTTTTTT. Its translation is CASRKGQGNGELFF.

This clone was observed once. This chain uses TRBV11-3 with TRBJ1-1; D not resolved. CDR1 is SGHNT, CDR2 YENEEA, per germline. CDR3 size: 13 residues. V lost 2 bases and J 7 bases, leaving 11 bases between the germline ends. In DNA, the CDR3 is TGTGCCAGCAGCTTAAGGTGGAGGGATGAAGCTTTCTTT. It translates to CASSLRWRDEAFF.

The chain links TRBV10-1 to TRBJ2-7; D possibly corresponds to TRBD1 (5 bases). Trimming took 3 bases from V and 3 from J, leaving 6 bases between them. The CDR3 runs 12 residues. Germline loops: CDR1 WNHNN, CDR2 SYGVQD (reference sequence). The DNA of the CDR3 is TGCGCCAGCAGTGAAGGGGTCTACGAGCAGTACTTC. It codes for CASSEGVYEQYF.

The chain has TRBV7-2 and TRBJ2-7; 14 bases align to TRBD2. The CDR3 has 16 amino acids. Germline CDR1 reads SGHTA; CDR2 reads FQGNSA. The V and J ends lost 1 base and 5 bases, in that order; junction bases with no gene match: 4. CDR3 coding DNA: TGTGCCAGCAGCTTAGTGCGACTAGCGGGAGGGAACGAGCAGTACTTC. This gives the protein CASSLVRLAGGNEQYF. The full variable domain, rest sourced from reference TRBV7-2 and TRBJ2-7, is GAGVSQSPSNKVTEKGKDVELRCDPISGHTALYWYRQSLGQGLEFLIYFQGNSAPDKSGLPSDRFSAERTGGSVSTLTIQRTQQEDSAVYLCASSLVRLAGGNEQYFGPGTRLTVT.

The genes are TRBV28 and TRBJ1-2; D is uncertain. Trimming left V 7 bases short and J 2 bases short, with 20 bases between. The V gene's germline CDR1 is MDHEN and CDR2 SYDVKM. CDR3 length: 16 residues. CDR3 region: CASNPRLAGRNYGYTF. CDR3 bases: TGTGCCAGCAACCCCAGGCTGGCAGGAAGAAACTATGGCTACACCTTC.

The CDR3 DNA sequence: TGTGCCAGCAGCCCCAACCCGGGACTAAACACAGATACGCAGTATTTT. Translation gives CASSPNPGLNTDTQYF. J is TRBJ2-3 and V is TRBV7-3; 7 bases are a match to TRBD2. V lost 5 bases and J lost 2; bases outside the gene matches: 10. Germline loops: CDR1 SGHTA, CDR2 FQGTGA. The CDR3 contains 16 residues.

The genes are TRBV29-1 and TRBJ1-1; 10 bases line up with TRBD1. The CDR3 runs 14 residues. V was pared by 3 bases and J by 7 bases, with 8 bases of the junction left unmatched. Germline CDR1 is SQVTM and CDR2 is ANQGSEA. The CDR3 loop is CSVELRTGGFEAFF. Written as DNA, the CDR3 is TGCAGCGTTGAGCTGAGGACAGGGGGTTTTGAAGCTTTCTTT.

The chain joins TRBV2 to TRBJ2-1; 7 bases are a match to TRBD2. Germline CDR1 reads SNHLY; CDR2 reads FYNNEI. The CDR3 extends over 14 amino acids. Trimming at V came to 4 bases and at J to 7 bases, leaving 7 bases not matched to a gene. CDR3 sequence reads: CASSGIAGKNEQFF. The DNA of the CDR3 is TGTGCCAGCAGTGGAATAGCGGGTAAAAATGAGCAGTTCTTC.

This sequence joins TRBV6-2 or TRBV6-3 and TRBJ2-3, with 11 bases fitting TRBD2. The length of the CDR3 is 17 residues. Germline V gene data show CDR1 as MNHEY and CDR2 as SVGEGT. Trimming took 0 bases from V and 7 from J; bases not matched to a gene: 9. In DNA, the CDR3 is TGTGCCAGCAGTTACTCCCGGACTAGCGGGTTACAATATACGCAGTATTTT. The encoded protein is CASSYSRTSGLQYTQYF.

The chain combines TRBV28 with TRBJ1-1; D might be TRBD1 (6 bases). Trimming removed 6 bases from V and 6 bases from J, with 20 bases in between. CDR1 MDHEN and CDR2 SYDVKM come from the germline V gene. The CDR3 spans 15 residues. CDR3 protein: CASRPYNREIAEAFF. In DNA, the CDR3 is TGTGCCAGCAGACCTTACAACAGGGAAATCGCTGAAGCTTTCTTT. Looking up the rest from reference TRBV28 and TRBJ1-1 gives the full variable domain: DVKVTQSSRYLVKRTGEKVFLECVQDMDHENMFWYRQDPGLGLRLIYFSYDVKMKEKGDIPEGYSVSREKKERFSLILESASTNQTSMYLCASRPYNREIAEAFFGQGTRLTVV.

CDR3 loop: CASSPPLAGGTQPQHF. As DNA, the CDR3 is TGTGCCAGCTCACCACCGTTGGCAGGGGGGACTCAGCCCCAGCATTTT. The chain recombines TRBV18 with TRBJ1-5; TRBD1 aligns across 7 bases. V was pared by 0 bases and J by 6 bases, with 8 bases of the junction left unmatched. The CDR3 contains 16 residues. Germline CDR1 is KGHSH and CDR2 is LQKENI.

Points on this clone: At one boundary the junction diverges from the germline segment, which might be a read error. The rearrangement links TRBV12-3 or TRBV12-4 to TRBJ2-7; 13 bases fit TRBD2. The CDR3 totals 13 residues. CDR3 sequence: CASSPGLAGVLAF. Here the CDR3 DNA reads TGTGCCAGCAGTCCCGGACTAGCGGGAGTTTTGGCGTTC.

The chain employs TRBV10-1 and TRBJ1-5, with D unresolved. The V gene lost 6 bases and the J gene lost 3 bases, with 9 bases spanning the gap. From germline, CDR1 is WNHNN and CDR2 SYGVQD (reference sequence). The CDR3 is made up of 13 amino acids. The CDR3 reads CASSAGPNQPQHF. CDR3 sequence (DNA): TGCGCCAGCAGCGCGGGCCCCAATCAGCCCCAGCATTTT.